The source of this T cell receptor (beta chain) is a study of shared clonotypes between healthy human individuals. About the study: Per donor, CD8 memory used one plate, CD8 naive used two, CD4 memory used three and CD4 naive used three.

Findings and caveats of the study: Compared with clonotypes that all four donors shared, non-shared clonotypes had lower generation probabilities.

Under the authors' procedure: ImmunoSEQ output held junction-only sequences without quality scores, so filtering differed. Assay used: immunoSEQ multiplex PCR; TCRdb lists only in-frame clones, some missing. That table gives V, J and clone size, and the DNA gave D and trimming. The table records about 2.1 million clones, about 92% of them present only once. CD45RO-negative cells were positively selected for CCR7, leaving out terminally differentiated effector memory CD45RA+ cells. This clone was observed a single time. Antigen specificity is unknown. The V and J ends lost 4 bases and 3 bases respectively, with 10 bases between them. Germline loops: CDR1 MNHEY, CDR2 SMNVEV (reference sequence). The CDR3 is made up of 14 amino acids.

This sequence was found in a man aged 18 to 30 in good health. Some clones in this sample may be carry-over from other donors' samples. Sequences were obtained from naive CD8+ T cells from PBMCs. The chain links TRBV27 to TRBJ1-5, with a possible D match to TRBD1 (6 bases). CDR3 sequence reads: CASSSGAINQPQHF. For the CDR3, the DNA is TGTGCCAGCAGTTCGGGGGCAATCAATCAGCCCCAGCATTTT.